This T cell receptor (beta chain) was retrieved from a study of regulatory T cells in long-lasting Graves disease. Investigators prepared the TCR beta libraries by applying iRepertoire HTBI primers and Arm-PCR of CDR3 regions. One entry per CDR3 protein, called by TCRdb with MiXCR from the multiplex PCR reads. The data contain about 530,000 distinct CDR3 sequences, roughly 16% of them singletons. Trimming removed 6 bases from V and 1 base from J, with 13 bases in between. The CDR3 extends over 15 amino acids. CDR1 is MNHEY and CDR2 is SMNVEV in the germline V gene (reference sequence). Time point indicated: newly diagnosed GD, antithyroid drugs for less than 3 months. PBMC RNA was the source of the TCR library. This clonotype was detected ten times or more. These data were also reused for a study on T cells in Graves' hyperthyroidism and ophthalmopathy. That source adds: Researchers defined stable Graves' hyperthyroidism as no ophthalmopathy progression within 18 months. The HTBI primer set served for first-round RT-PCR of the TCR CDR3. In the blood, most expanded thyroid clonotypes above 0.001 appeared as well.

This sequence originates from a middle-aged woman with Graves disease. The sequencing used peripheral blood mononuclear cells (PBMCs), collected at new diagnosis, from a patient treated with antithyroid drugs. The chain employs TRBV27 and TRBJ1-5, with D maybe TRBD1 (5 bases). For the CDR3, the DNA is TGTGCCAGCAGGCCTCAGGGAGTGAGCAATCAGCCCCAGCATTTT. Residues: CASRPQGVSNQPQHF.